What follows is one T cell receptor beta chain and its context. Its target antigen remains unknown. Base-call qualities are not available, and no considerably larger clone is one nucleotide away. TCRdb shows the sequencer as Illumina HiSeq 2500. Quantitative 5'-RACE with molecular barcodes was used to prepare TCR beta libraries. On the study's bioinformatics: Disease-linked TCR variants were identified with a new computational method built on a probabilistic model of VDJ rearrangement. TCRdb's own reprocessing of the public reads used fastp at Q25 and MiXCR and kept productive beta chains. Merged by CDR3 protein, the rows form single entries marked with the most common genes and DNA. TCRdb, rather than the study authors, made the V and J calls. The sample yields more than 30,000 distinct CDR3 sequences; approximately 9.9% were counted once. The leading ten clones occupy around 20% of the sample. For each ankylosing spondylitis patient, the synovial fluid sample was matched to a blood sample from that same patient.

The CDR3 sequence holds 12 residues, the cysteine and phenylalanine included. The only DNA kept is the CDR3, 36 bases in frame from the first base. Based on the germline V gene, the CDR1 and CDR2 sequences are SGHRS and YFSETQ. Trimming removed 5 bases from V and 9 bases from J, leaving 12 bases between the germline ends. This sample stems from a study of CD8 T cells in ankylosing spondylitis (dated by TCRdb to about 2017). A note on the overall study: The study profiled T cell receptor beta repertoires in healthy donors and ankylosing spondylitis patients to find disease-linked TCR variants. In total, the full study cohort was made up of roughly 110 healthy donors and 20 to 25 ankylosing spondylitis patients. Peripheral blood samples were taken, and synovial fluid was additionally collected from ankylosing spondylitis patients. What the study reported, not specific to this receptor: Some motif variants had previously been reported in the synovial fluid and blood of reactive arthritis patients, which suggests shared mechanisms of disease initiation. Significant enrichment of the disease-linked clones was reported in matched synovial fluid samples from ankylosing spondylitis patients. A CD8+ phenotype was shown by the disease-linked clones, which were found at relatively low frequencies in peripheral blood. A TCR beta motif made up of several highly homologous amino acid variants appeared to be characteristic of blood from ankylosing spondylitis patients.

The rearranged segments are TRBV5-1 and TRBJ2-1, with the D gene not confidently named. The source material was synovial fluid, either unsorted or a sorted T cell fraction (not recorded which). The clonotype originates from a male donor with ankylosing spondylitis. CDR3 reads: CASRPPPGEQFF. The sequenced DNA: TGCGCCAGCAGGCCCCCGCCCGGTGAGCAGTTCTTC. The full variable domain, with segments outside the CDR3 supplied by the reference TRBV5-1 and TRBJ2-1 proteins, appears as KAGVTQTPRYLIKTRGQQVTLSCSPISGHRSVSWYQQTPGQGLQFLFEYFSETQRNKGNFPGRFSGRQFSNSRSEMNVSTLELGDSALYLCASRPPPGEQFFGPGTRLTVL.